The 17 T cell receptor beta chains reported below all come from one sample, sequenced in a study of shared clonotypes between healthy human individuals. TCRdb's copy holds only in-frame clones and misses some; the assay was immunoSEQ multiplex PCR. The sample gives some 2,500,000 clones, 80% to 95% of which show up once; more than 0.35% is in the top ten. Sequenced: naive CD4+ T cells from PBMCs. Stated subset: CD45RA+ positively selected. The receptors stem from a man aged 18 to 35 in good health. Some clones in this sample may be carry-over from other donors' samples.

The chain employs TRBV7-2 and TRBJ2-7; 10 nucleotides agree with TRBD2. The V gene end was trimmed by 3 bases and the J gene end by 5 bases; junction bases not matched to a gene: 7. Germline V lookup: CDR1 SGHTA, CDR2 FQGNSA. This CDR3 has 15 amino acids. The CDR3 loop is CASSFSLLAGDEQYF. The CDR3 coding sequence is TGTGCCAGCAGCTTTAGTCTTCTAGCGGGAGACGAGCAGTACTTC. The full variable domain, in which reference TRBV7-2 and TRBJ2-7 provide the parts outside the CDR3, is GAGVSQSPSNKVTEKGKDVELRCDPISGHTALYWYRQSLGQGLEFLIYFQGNSAPDKSGLPSDRFSAERTGGSVSTLTIQRTQQEDSAVYLCASSFSLLAGDEQYFGPGTRLTVT.

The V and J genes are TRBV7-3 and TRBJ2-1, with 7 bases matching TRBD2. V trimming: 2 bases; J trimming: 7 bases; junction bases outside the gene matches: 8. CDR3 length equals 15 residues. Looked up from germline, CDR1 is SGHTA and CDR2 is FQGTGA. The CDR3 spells CASSLFMASGNEQFF. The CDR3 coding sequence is TGTGCCAGCAGCTTATTCATGGCTAGCGGTAATGAGCAGTTCTTC.

The CDR3 spells CASSLSEETQYF. CDR3 coding DNA: TGTGCCAGCAGCTTGTCTGAGGAGACCCAGTACTTC. The chain links TRBV5-4 to TRBJ2-5; D is undetermined. Per the germline V gene, CDR1 is SGHNT and CDR2 is YYREEE (reference sequence). The V end was cut by 1 base, the J end by 5 bases, with 6 bases between. The length of the CDR3 is 12 residues.

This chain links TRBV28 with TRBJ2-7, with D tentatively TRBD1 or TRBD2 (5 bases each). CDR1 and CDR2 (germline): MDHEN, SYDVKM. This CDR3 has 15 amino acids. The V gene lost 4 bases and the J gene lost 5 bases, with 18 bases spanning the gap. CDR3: CASSSRGTRRNEQYF. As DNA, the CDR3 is TGTGCCAGCAGTTCCCGTGGGACCCGTAGGAACGAGCAGTACTTC.

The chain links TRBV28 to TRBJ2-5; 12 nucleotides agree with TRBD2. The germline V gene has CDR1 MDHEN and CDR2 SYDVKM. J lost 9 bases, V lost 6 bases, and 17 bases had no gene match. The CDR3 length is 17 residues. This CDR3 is CASRPQYGLAGQWSQYF. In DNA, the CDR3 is TGTGCCAGCAGACCCCAATATGGACTAGCGGGGCAGTGGTCCCAGTACTTC.

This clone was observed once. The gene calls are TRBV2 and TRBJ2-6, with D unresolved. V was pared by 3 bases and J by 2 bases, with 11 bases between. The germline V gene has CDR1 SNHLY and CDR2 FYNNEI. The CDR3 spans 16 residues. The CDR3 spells CASSEMARAGANVLTF. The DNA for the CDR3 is TGTGCCAGCAGTGAGATGGCGAGAGCTGGGGCCAACGTCCTGACTTTC.

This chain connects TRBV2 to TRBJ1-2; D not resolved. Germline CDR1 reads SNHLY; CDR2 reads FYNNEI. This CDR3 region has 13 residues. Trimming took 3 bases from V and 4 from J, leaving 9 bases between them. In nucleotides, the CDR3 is TGTGCCAGCAGTGACGGCCGTATCTATGGCTACACCTTC. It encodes CASSDGRIYGYTF.

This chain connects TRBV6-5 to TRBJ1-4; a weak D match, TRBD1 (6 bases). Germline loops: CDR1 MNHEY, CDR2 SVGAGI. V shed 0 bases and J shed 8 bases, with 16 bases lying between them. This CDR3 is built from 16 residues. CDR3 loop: CASSYSDRSGGEKLFF. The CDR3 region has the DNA TGTGCCAGCAGTTACTCCGACAGGTCGGGGGGGGAAAAACTGTTTTTT.

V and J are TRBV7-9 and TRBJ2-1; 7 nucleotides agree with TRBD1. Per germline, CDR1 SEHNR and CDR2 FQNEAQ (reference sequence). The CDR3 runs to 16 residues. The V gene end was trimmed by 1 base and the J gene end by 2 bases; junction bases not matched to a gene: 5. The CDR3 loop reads CASSLGSGTAYNEQFF. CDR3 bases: TGTGCCAGCAGCTTAGGGTCTGGGACAGCCTACAATGAGCAGTTCTTC.

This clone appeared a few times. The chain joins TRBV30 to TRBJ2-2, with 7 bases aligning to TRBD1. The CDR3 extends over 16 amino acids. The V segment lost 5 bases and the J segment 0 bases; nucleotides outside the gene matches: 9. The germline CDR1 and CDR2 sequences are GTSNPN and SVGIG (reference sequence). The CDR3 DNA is TGTGCCTGGGGAATCGGACAGGACGCGAACACCGGGGAGCTGTTTTTT. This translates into CAWGIGQDANTGELFF.

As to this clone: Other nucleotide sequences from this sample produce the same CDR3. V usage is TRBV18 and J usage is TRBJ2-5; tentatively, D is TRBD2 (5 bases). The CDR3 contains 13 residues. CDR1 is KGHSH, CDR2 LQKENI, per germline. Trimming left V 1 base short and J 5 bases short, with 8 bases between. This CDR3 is CASSPRRGETQYF. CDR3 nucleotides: TGTGCCAGCTCACCACGCCGCGGGGAGACCCAGTACTTC.

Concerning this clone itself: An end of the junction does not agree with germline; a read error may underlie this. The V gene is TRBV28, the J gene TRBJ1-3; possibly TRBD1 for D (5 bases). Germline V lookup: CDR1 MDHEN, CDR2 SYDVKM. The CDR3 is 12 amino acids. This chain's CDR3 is CASSSPGRVGDF. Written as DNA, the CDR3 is TGTGCCAGCAGTTCCCCCGGCAGGGTGGGTGATTTT.

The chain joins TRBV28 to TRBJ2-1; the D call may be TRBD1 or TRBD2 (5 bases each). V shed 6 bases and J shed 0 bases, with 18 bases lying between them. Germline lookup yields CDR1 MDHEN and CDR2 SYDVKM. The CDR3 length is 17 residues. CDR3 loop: CASRMGEGLASYNEQFF. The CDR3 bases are TGTGCCAGCAGAATGGGGGAAGGGTTAGCCTCCTACAATGAGCAGTTCTTC.

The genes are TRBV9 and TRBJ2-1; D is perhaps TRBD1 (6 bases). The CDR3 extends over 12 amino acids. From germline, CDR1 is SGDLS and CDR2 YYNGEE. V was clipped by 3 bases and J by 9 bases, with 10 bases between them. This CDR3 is CASSDRESEQFF. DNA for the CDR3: TGTGCCAGCAGCGACAGGGAGAGTGAGCAGTTCTTC.

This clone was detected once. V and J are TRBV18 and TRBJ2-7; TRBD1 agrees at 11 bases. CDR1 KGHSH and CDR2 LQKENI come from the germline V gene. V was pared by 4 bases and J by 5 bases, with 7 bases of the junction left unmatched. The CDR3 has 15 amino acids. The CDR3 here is CASSQGQGAENEQYF. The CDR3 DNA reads TGTGCCAGCTCACAAGGACAGGGGGCAGAAAACGAGCAGTACTTC.

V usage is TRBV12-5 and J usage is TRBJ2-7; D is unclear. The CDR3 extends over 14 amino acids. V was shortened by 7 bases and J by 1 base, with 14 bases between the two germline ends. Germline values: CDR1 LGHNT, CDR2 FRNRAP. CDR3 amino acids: CASALSTTSYEQYF. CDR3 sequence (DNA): TGTGCTAGTGCCCTAAGCACTACATCCTACGAGCAGTACTTC.

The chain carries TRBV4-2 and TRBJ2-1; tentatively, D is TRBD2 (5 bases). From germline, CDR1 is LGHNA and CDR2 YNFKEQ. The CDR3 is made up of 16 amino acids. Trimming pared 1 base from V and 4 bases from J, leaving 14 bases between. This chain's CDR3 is CASSQVPPRGYNEQFF. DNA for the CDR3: TGTGCCAGCAGCCAAGTTCCCCCCCGGGGATACAATGAGCAGTTCTTC.